The 2 T cell receptor beta chains in this list originate from one sample, sequenced in a study of beta chain features in type 1 diabetes. The isolated RNA, all of it, was reverse transcribed, so expressed TCRB transcripts were what got sequenced. Assay: immunoSEQ multiplex PCR; the TCRdb copy retains only in-frame clones and omits some. Of roughly 610,000 clones in the sample, 15% to 18% were seen once. Input material: naive CD4+ T cells from blood. These receptor sequences come from a man between 18 and 29 years old in good health.

The V and J genes are TRBV13 and TRBJ2-7; TRBD2 matches 7 bases. Germline CDR1 and CDR2: PRHDT and FYEKMQ (reference sequence). V shed 5 bases, J shed 1 base, and the junction held 11 bases outside the gene matches. The CDR3 is made up of 16 amino acids. The CDR3 protein is CASSRREANPSYEQYF. The CDR3 DNA sequence: TGTGCCAGCAGCCGCCGGGAGGCGAATCCTTCCTACGAGCAGTACTTC.

Only a few counts were recorded for this clone. The chain joins TRBV7-3 to TRBJ2-3; TRBD1 matches at 7 bases. Unmatched junction bases numbered 4, after V lost 5 bases and J lost 2 bases. The CDR3 covers 14 residues. Germline CDR1 reads SGHTA; CDR2 reads FQGTGA. The CDR3 loop is CASSPDRVTDTQYF. The CDR3 nucleotides are TGTGCCAGCAGCCCCGACAGGGTCACAGATACGCAGTATTTT.